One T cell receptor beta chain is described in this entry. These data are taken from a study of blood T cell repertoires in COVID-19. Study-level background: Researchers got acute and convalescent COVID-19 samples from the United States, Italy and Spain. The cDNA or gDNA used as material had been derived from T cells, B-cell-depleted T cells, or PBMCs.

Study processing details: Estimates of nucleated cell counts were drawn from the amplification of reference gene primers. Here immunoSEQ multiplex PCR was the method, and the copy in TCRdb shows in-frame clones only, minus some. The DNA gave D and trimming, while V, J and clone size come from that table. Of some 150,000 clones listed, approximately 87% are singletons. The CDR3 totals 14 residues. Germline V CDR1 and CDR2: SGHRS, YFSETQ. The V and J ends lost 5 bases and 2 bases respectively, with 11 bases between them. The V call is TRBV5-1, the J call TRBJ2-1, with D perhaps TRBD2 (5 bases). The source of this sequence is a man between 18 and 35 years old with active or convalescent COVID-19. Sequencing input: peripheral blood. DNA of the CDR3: TGCGCCAGCAGTCTCGGGGTCACCTACAATGAGCAGTTCTTC. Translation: CASSLGVTYNEQFF. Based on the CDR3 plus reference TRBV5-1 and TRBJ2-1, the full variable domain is KAGVTQTPRYLIKTRGQQVTLSCSPISGHRSVSWYQQTPGQGLQFLFEYFSETQRNKGNFPGRFSGRQFSNSRSEMNVSTLELGDSALYLCASSLGVTYNEQFFGPGTRLTVL.